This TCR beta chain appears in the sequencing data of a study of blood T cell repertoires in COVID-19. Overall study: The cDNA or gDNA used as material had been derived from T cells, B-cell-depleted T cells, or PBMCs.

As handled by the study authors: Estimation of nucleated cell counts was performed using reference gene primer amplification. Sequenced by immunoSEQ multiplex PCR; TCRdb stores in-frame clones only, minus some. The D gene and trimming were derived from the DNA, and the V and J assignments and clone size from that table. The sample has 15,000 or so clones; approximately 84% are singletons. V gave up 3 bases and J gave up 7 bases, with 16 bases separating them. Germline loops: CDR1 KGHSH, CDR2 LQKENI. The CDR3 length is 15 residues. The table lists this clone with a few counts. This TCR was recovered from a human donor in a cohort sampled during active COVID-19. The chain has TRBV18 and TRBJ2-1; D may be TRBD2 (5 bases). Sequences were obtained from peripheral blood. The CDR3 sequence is CASSPGALGGNEQFF. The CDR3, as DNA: TGTGCCAGCTCACCCGGAGCTCTGGGCGGGAATGAGCAGTTCTTC.